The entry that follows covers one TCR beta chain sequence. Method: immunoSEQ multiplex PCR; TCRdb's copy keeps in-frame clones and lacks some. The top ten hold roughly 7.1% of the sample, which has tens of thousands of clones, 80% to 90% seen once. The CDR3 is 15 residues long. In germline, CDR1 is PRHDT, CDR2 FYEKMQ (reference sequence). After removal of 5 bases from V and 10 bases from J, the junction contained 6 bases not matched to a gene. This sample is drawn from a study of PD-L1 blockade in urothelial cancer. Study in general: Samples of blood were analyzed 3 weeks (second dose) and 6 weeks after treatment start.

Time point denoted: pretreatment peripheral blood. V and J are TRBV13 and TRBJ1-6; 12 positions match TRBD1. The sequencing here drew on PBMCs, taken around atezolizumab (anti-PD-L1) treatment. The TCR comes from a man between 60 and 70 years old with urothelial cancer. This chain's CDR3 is CASSGPGTGGSPLHF. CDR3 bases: TGTGCCAGCAGCGGGCCCGGGACAGGGGGCTCACCCCTCCACTTT. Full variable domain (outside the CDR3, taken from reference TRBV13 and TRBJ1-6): AAGVIQSPRHLIKEKRETATLKCYPIPRHDTVYWYQQGPGQDPQFLISFYEKMQSDKGSIPDRFSAQQFSDYHSELNMSSLELGDSALYFCASSGPGTGGSPLHFGNGTRLTVT.